A selection of T cell receptor beta chains follows, all from one sample in a study of blood T cell repertoires in COVID-19. Method: immunoSEQ multiplex PCR; TCRdb's copy keeps in-frame clones and lacks some. The profile covers 30,000 to 40,000 clones, with about 80% appearing a single time and around 14% taken by the ten largest. Source material: peripheral blood. The receptors come from a woman between 65 and 79 years old with acute or convalescent COVID-19. Both conserved end residues are part of each CDR3. The D gene is left open where the match is weak. Size values are once, few and many counts, or a class for expanded clones, and some rows have none.

D gene: TRBD2; V gene: TRBV4-2; clone size: -; J gene: TRBJ2-5; CDR3 length: 17; CDR3 protein: CASSWGLAGDHQETQYF; CDR3 DNA: TGTGCCAGCAGCTGGGGACTAGCGGGGGACCACCAAGAGACCCAGTACTTC
D gene: TRBD2; V gene: TRBV6-4; clone size: -; J gene: TRBJ2-1; CDR3 length: 13; CDR3 protein: CARMGLADNEQFF; CDR3 DNA: TGTGCCAGAATGGGACTAGCGGACAATGAGCAGTTCTTC
D gene: -; V gene: TRBV7-2; clone size: -; J gene: TRBJ1-2; CDR3 length: 12; CDR3 protein: CASSTRSDGYTF; CDR3 DNA: TGTGCCAGCAGCACACGAAGTGATGGCTACACCTTC
D gene: -; V gene: TRBV4-2; clone size: -; J gene: TRBJ2-3; CDR3 length: 15; CDR3 protein: CASSQSAGSTDTQYF; CDR3 DNA: TGTGCCAGCAGCCAATCAGCGGGCAGCACAGATACGCAGTATTTT
D gene: -; V gene: TRBV7-9; clone size: -; J gene: TRBJ2-7; CDR3 length: 12; CDR3 protein: CASSSQGDEQYF; CDR3 DNA: TGTGCCAGCAGCTCACAGGGAGACGAGCAGTACTTC
D gene: -; V gene: TRBV6-2/TRBV6-3; clone size: -; J gene: TRBJ1-2; CDR3 length: 13; CDR3 protein: CASSADSNYGYTF; CDR3 DNA: TGTGCCAGCAGCGCCGACAGTAACTATGGCTACACCTTC
D gene: -; V gene: TRBV6-1; clone size: -; J gene: TRBJ1-6; CDR3 length: 13; CDR3 protein: CASSEVTGEPLHF; CDR3 DNA: TGTGCCAGCAGTGAAGTCACCGGGGAACCCCTCCACTTT
D gene: TRBD2; V gene: TRBV18; clone size: -; J gene: TRBJ2-1; CDR3 length: 15; CDR3 protein: CASSPAGLVDNEQFF; CDR3 DNA: TGTGCCAGCTCACCAGCGGGACTAGTTGATAATGAGCAGTTCTTC
D gene: -; V gene: TRBV27; clone size: -; J gene: TRBJ1-5; CDR3 length: 16; CDR3 protein: CASMTRGGRPTQPQHF; CDR3 DNA: TGTGCCAGCATGACCCGCGGAGGGCGCCCCACTCAGCCCCAGCATTTT
D gene: -; V gene: TRBV7-2; clone size: -; J gene: TRBJ2-7; CDR3 length: 16; CDR3 protein: CASSLLGGASRYEQYF; CDR3 DNA: TGTGCCAGCAGCTTACTCGGAGGCGCAAGCAGGTACGAGCAGTACTTC
D gene: TRBD2; V gene: TRBV3-1/TRBV3-2; clone size: -; J gene: TRBJ2-3; CDR3 length: 18; CDR3 protein: CASSQTSGRGASTDTQYF; CDR3 DNA: TGTGCCAGCAGCCAGACTAGCGGGAGGGGGGCTAGCACAGATACGCAGTATTTT
D gene: TRBD1; V gene: TRBV5-1; clone size: -; J gene: TRBJ2-2; CDR3 length: 18; CDR3 protein: CASSLSGTGGANTGELFF; CDR3 DNA: TGCGCCAGCAGCTTGTCGGGAACAGGGGGTGCGAACACCGGGGAGCTGTTTTTT
D gene: -; V gene: TRBV14; clone size: few; J gene: TRBJ1-1; CDR3 length: 14; CDR3 protein: CASSQVLGAAEAFF; CDR3 DNA: TGTGCCAGCAGCCAAGTCTTGGGGGCTGCTGAAGCTTTCTTT
D gene: TRBD2; V gene: TRBV6-6; clone size: -; J gene: TRBJ2-1; CDR3 length: 15; CDR3 protein: CASGRTSGSYNEQFF; CDR3 DNA: TGTGCCAGCGGGAGGACTAGCGGCTCCTACAATGAGCAGTTCTTC
D gene: TRBD1; V gene: TRBV28; clone size: -; J gene: TRBJ1-4; CDR3 length: 14; CDR3 protein: CASTRGRQGEKLFF; CDR3 DNA: TGTGCCAGCACTCGGGGGAGACAGGGTGAAAAACTGTTTTTT
D gene: -; V gene: TRBV3-1/TRBV3-2; clone size: many; J gene: TRBJ2-3; CDR3 length: 17; CDR3 protein: CASTQSPRWTATDTQYF; CDR3 DNA: TGTGCCAGCACCCAAAGCCCGCGATGGACAGCGACAGATACGCAGTATTTT
D gene: -; V gene: TRBV7-6; clone size: -; J gene: TRBJ1-1; CDR3 length: 13; CDR3 protein: CASSRNQGTEAFF; CDR3 DNA: TGTGCCAGCAGCCGAAATCAGGGAACTGAAGCTTTCTTT
D gene: -; V gene: TRBV6-5; clone size: -; J gene: TRBJ1-4; CDR3 length: 13; CDR3 protein: CASTNRGVEKLFF; CDR3 DNA: TGTGCCAGCACCAACCGGGGGGTAGAAAAACTGTTTTTT
D gene: -; V gene: TRBV19; clone size: few; J gene: TRBJ2-2; CDR3 length: 17; CDR3 protein: CASSIVPWTENTGELFF; CDR3 DNA: TGTGCCAGTAGTATAGTTCCTTGGACAGAGAACACCGGGGAGCTGTTTTTT
D gene: -; V gene: TRBV18; clone size: -; J gene: TRBJ1-5; CDR3 length: 15; CDR3 protein: CASSPPEGRMQPQHF; CDR3 DNA: TGTGCCAGCTCACCACCAGAAGGGAGGATGCAGCCCCAGCATTTT
D gene: TRBD2; V gene: TRBV6-5; clone size: -; J gene: TRBJ2-5; CDR3 length: 16; CDR3 protein: CASSYSLAALQETQYF; CDR3 DNA: TGTGCCAGCAGTTACTCACTAGCGGCTCTACAAGAGACCCAGTACTTC
D gene: TRBD1; V gene: TRBV18; clone size: -; J gene: TRBJ1-6; CDR3 length: 13; CDR3 protein: CASSPGQDSPLHF; CDR3 DNA: TGTGCCAGCTCACCCGGACAGGATTCACCCCTCCACTTT
D gene: TRBD2; V gene: TRBV28; clone size: -; J gene: TRBJ2-7; CDR3 length: 18; CDR3 protein: CASSPSGASGRAPYEQYF; CDR3 DNA: TGTGCCAGCAGTCCCTCCGGGGCTAGCGGGAGGGCCCCCTACGAGCAGTACTTC
D gene: TRBD1; V gene: TRBV7-9; clone size: -; J gene: TRBJ1-4; CDR3 length: 14; CDR3 protein: CASSLLQGAEKLFF; CDR3 DNA: TGTGCCAGCAGCTTATTGCAGGGGGCGGAAAAACTGTTTTTT
D gene: TRBD1; V gene: TRBV9; clone size: -; J gene: TRBJ2-1; CDR3 length: 16; CDR3 protein: CASTLPDRASYNEQFF; CDR3 DNA: TGTGCCAGCACCCTCCCTGACAGGGCCTCCTACAATGAGCAGTTCTTC
D gene: TRBD1; V gene: TRBV18; clone size: once; J gene: TRBJ1-6; CDR3 length: 17; CDR3 protein: CASSQGDRSSYNSPLHF; CDR3 DNA: TGTGCCAGCTCACAAGGGGACAGGAGCTCCTATAATTCACCCCTCCACTTT
D gene: -; V gene: TRBV12-3/TRBV12-4; clone size: once; J gene: TRBJ2-5; CDR3 length: 11; CDR3 protein: CASSSRETQYF; CDR3 DNA: TGTGCCAGCAGTTCTCGAGAGACCCAGTACTTC
D gene: -; V gene: TRBV27; clone size: -; J gene: TRBJ2-5; CDR3 length: 13; CDR3 protein: CASRRTTQETQYF; CDR3 DNA: TGTGCCAGCAGAAGGACAACCCAAGAGACCCAGTACTTC
D gene: -; V gene: TRBV5-1; clone size: -; J gene: TRBJ2-3; CDR3 length: 12; CDR3 protein: CASRQSTDTQYF; CDR3 DNA: TGCGCCAGCAGACAGAGCACAGATACGCAGTATTTT
D gene: -; V gene: TRBV19; clone size: -; J gene: TRBJ1-4; CDR3 length: 14; CDR3 protein: CASTRDATNEKLFF; CDR3 DNA: TGTGCCAGTACCCGGGATGCAACTAATGAAAAACTGTTTTTT
D gene: -; V gene: TRBV14; clone size: -; J gene: TRBJ2-5; CDR3 length: 15; CDR3 protein: CASSSTPGLTGTQYF; CDR3 DNA: TGTGCCAGCAGCTCCACCCCCGGTCTCACGGGGACCCAGTACTTC
D gene: -; V gene: TRBV14; clone size: few; J gene: TRBJ1-2; CDR3 length: 15; CDR3 protein: CASSQDHRPNYGYTF; CDR3 DNA: TGTGCCAGCAGCCAAGATCACAGACCTAACTATGGCTACACCTTC
D gene: -; V gene: TRBV11-1; clone size: -; J gene: TRBJ2-3; CDR3 length: 13; CDR3 protein: CASSFRVTDTQYF; CDR3 DNA: TGTGCCAGCAGCTTTCGGGTTACAGATACGCAGTATTTT
D gene: -; V gene: TRBV6-5; clone size: -; J gene: TRBJ2-7; CDR3 length: 11; CDR3 protein: CASSPGLEQYF; CDR3 DNA: TGTGCCAGCAGCCCAGGGCTCGAGCAGTACTTC
D gene: TRBD1; V gene: TRBV28; clone size: few; J gene: TRBJ1-1; CDR3 length: 16; CDR3 protein: CASSLGGTGLNTEAFF; CDR3 DNA: TGTGCCAGCAGTCTAGGGGGGACAGGGCTGAACACTGAAGCTTTCTTT
D gene: TRBD2; V gene: TRBV2; clone size: -; J gene: TRBJ2-4; CDR3 length: 16; CDR3 protein: CASSVSAGVAKNIQYF; CDR3 DNA: TGTGCCAGCAGTGTTTCGGCGGGGGTAGCCAAAAACATTCAGTACTTC
D gene: TRBD1; V gene: TRBV5-1; clone size: -; J gene: TRBJ2-1; CDR3 length: 16; CDR3 protein: CASSSTGGTNYNEQFF; CDR3 DNA: TGCGCCAGCAGCTCCACAGGGGGAACGAACTACAATGAGCAGTTCTTC
D gene: TRBD1; V gene: TRBV6-5; clone size: -; J gene: TRBJ2-7; CDR3 length: 13; CDR3 protein: CASRWDSTYEQYF; CDR3 DNA: TGTGCCAGCAGGTGGGACAGTACCTACGAGCAGTACTTC
D gene: -; V gene: TRBV20-1; clone size: -; J gene: TRBJ2-5; CDR3 length: 11; CDR3 protein: CSASGQETQYF; CDR3 DNA: TGCAGTGCTAGTGGTCAGGAGACCCAGTACTTC
D gene: -; V gene: TRBV28; clone size: -; J gene: TRBJ2-2; CDR3 length: 15; CDR3 protein: CASSFQGFKAGELFF; CDR3 DNA: TGTGCCAGCAGTTTTCAGGGGTTTAAGGCCGGGGAGCTGTTTTTT
D gene: TRBD2; V gene: TRBV7-7; clone size: few; J gene: TRBJ2-7; CDR3 length: 15; CDR3 protein: CASSLRGGSRYEQYF; CDR3 DNA: TGTGCCAGCAGCTTACGCGGGGGGTCTAGGTACGAGCAGTACTTC
D gene: TRBD2; V gene: TRBV5-1; clone size: -; J gene: TRBJ2-3; CDR3 length: 20; CDR3 protein: CASSSKPGLAGGENTDTQYF; CDR3 DNA: TGCGCCAGCAGCTCGAAACCGGGACTAGCGGGAGGAGAAAACACAGATACGCAGTATTTT
D gene: TRBD2; V gene: TRBV29-1; clone size: -; J gene: TRBJ2-1; CDR3 length: 14; CDR3 protein: CSVIGTSDYNEQFF; CDR3 DNA: TGCAGCGTCATCGGGACTAGCGACTACAATGAGCAGTTCTTC
D gene: -; V gene: TRBV19; clone size: -; J gene: TRBJ2-2; CDR3 length: 14; CDR3 protein: CASSIQANTGELFF; CDR3 DNA: TGTGCCAGTAGTATCCAGGCGAACACCGGGGAGCTGTTTTTT
D gene: -; V gene: TRBV15; clone size: -; J gene: TRBJ1-1; CDR3 length: 13; CDR3 protein: CATSKAVRTEAFF; CDR3 DNA: TGTGCCACCAGCAAAGCGGTACGGACTGAAGCTTTCTTT
D gene: TRBD2; V gene: TRBV3-1/TRBV3-2; clone size: -; J gene: TRBJ2-2; CDR3 length: 22; CDR3 protein: CASSQRPILAGGTIFNTGELFF; CDR3 DNA: TGTGCCAGCAGCCAACGTCCCATACTAGCGGGGGGCACTATTTTCAACACCGGGGAGCTGTTTTTT
D gene: TRBD1; V gene: TRBV6-6; clone size: -; J gene: TRBJ1-2; CDR3 length: 13; CDR3 protein: CASSADRPYGYTF; CDR3 DNA: TGTGCCAGCAGTGCGGACAGGCCCTATGGCTACACCTTC
D gene: TRBD1; V gene: TRBV3-1/TRBV3-2; clone size: -; J gene: TRBJ1-4; CDR3 length: 14; CDR3 protein: CASSQTGGVEKLFF; CDR3 DNA: TGTGCCAGCAGCCAAACAGGGGGCGTAGAAAAACTGTTTTTT
D gene: -; V gene: TRBV6-5; clone size: -; J gene: TRBJ2-3; CDR3 length: 14; CDR3 protein: CASSPDRTVTTQYF; CDR3 DNA: TGTGCCAGCAGCCCCGACAGGACCGTTACCACGCAGTATTTT
D gene: TRBD2; V gene: TRBV3-1/TRBV3-2; clone size: -; J gene: TRBJ2-5; CDR3 length: 16; CDR3 protein: CASSQDPRGAWETQYF; CDR3 DNA: TGTGCCAGCAGCCAAGATCCGCGGGGGGCATGGGAGACCCAGTACTTC
D gene: -; V gene: TRBV6-1; clone size: -; J gene: TRBJ1-6; CDR3 length: 15; CDR3 protein: CASSEIQGSASPLHF; CDR3 DNA: TGTGCCAGCAGTGAAATTCAGGGGAGTGCCTCACCCCTCCACTTT
D gene: TRBD2; V gene: TRBV12-5; clone size: -; J gene: TRBJ2-1; CDR3 length: 17; CDR3 protein: CASGLVTLAGPYNEQFF; CDR3 DNA: TGTGCTAGTGGTTTGGTAACCCTAGCGGGCCCCTACAATGAGCAGTTCTTC
D gene: -; V gene: TRBV6-6; clone size: -; J gene: TRBJ2-1; CDR3 length: 15; CDR3 protein: CASTILEGSYNEQFF; CDR3 DNA: TGTGCCAGCACCATCCTGGAGGGTTCCTACAATGAGCAGTTCTTC
D gene: TRBD2; V gene: TRBV7-6; clone size: -; J gene: TRBJ2-1; CDR3 length: 15; CDR3 protein: CASSRTSGGAYEQFF; CDR3 DNA: TGTGCCAGCAGCCGGACTAGCGGGGGGGCCTATGAGCAGTTCTTC
D gene: -; V gene: TRBV19; clone size: -; J gene: TRBJ1-5; CDR3 length: 14; CDR3 protein: CASSRMGANQPQHF; CDR3 DNA: TGTGCCAGTAGCCGGATGGGGGCCAATCAGCCCCAGCATTTT